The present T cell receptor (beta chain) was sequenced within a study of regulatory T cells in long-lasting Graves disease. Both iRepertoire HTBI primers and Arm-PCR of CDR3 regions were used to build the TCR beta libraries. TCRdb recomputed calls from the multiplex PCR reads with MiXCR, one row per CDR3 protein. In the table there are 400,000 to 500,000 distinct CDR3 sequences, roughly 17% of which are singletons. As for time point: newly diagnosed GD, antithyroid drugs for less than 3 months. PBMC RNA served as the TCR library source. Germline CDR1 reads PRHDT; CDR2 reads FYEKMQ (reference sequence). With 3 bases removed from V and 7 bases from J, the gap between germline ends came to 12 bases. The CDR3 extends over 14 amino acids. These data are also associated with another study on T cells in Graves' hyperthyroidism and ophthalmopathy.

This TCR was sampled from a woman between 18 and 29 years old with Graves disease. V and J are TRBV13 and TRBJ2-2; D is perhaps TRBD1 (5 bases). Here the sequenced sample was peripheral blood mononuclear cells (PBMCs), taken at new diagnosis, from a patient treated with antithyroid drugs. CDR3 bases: TGTGCCAGCAGCTTCACGCACAGGAACGGGGAGCTGTTTTTT. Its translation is CASSFTHRNGELFF.